The source of this TCR beta chain is a study of CD8+ T cells in alopecia areata. This clone was picked up a small number of times. Trimming shortened V by 3 bases and J by 5 bases, and 10 bases separated the two germline ends. CDR1 and CDR2 from the germline V gene are MDHEN and SYDVKM. The CDR3 is 14 amino acids. cDNA serving as the sequencing template came from extracted, reverse transcribed RNA. Assay used: immunoSEQ multiplex PCR; TCRdb lists only in-frame clones, some missing. In the table there are 130,000 to 150,000 clones, approximately 60% of which are singletons. The TCR sequence derives from a human donor in good health. This chain links TRBV28 with TRBJ2-2; no clear D gene. Sequencing was carried out using CD8+ T cells sorted from blood. Written as DNA, the CDR3 is TGTGCCAGCAGTTTGGCGGCCGGGACCGGGGAGCTGTTTTTT. The encoded protein is CASSLAAGTGELFF.